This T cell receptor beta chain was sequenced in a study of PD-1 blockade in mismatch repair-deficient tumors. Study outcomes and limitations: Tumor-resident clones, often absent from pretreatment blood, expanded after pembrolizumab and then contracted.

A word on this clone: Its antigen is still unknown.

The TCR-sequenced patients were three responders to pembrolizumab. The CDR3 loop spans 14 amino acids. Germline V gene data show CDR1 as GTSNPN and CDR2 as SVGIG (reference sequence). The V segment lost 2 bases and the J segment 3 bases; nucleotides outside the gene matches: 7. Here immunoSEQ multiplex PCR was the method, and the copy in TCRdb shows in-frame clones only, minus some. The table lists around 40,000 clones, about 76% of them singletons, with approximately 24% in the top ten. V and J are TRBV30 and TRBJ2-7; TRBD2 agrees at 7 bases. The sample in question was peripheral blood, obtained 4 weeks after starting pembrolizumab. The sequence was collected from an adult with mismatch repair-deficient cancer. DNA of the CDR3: TGTGCCTGGAGTCCAGGGAGGGTCCTCTACGAGCAGTACTTC. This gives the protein CAWSPGRVLYEQYF.